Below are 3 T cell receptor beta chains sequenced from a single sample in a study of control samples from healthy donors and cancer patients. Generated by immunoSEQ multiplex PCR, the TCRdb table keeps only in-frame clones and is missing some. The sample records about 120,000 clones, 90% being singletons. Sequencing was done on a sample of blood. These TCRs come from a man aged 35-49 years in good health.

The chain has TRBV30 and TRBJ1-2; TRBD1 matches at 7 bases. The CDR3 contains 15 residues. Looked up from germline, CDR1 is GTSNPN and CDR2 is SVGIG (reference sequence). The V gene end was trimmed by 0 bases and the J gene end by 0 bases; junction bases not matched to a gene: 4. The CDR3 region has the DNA TGTGCCTGGAGTGTAACGGGACAGCCTAACTATGGCTACACCTTC. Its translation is CAWSVTGQPNYGYTF.

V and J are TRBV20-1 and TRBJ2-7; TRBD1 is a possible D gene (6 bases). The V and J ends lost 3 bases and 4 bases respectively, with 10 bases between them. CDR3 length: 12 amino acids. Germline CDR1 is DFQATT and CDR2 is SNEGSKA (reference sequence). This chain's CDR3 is CSASPQGYEQYF. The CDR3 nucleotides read TGCAGTGCTAGTCCGCAGGGGTACGAGCAGTACTTC.

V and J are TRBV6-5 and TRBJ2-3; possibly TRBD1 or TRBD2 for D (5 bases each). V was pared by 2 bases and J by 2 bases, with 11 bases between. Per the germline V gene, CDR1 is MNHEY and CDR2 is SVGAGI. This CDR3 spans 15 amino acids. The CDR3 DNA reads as TGTGCCAGCAGTTACACGGGGCATAACACAGATACGCAGTATTTT. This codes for CASSYTGHNTDTQYF.